This T cell receptor (beta chain) was obtained from a study of T cells in Graves' hyperthyroidism and ophthalmopathy. What was amplified from RNA transcripts were TCR beta CDR3 regions. The HTBI primer set was used in a first-round RT-PCR of the TCR CDR3. A single record per CDR3 protein comes from TCRdb applying MiXCR to the multiplex PCR reads. This table holds 250,000 or so distinct CDR3 sequences, roughly 15% found once. This clonotype has at least ten counts. Lactation, pregnancy, other autoimmune disease or uncontrolled infection excluded patients. There are 13 residues in the CDR3. The V and J ends lost 4 bases and 8 bases respectively, with 14 bases between them. CDR1 is SGHAT, CDR2 FQNNGV, per germline.

This TCR was sampled from a woman in her 50s with Graves' hyperthyroidism that later progressed to Graves' ophthalmopathy. The sequenced sample was blood. The gene calls are TRBV11-2 and TRBJ1-2; D gene ambiguous. CDR3 sequence: CASSSDLGRGYTF. The CDR3 nucleotides are TGTGCCAGCAGCTCCGACTTGGGCCGGGGCTACACCTTC. Full variable domain (remainder filled in from reference TRBV11-2 and TRBJ1-2): EAGVAQSPRYKIIEKRQSVAFWCNPISGHATLYWYQQILGQGPKLLIQFQNNGVVDDSQLPKDRFSAERLKGVDSTLKIQPAKLEDSAVYLCASSSDLGRGYTFGSGTRLTVV.